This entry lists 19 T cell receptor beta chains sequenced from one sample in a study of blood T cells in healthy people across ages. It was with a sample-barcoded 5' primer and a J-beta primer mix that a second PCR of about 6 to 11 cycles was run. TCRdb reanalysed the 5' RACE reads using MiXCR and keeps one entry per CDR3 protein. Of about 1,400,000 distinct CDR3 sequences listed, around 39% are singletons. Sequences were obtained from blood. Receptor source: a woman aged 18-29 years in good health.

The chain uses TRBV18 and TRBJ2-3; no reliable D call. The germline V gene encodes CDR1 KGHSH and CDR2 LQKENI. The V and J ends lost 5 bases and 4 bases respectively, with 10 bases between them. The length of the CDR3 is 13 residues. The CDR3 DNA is TGTGCCAGCTCAATCTCGTTGGCAGATACGCAGTATTTT. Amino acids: CASSISLADTQYF.

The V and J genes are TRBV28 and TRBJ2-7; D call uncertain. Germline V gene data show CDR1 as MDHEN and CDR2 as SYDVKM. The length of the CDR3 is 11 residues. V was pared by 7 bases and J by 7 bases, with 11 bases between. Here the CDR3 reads CASMRVTEQYF. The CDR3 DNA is TGTGCCAGCATGAGAGTTACGGAGCAGTACTTC. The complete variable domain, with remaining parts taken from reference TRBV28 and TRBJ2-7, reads DVKVTQSSRYLVKRTGEKVFLECVQDMDHENMFWYRQDPGLGLRLIYFSYDVKMKEKGDIPEGYSVSREKKERFSLILESASTNQTSMYLCASMRVTEQYFGPGTRLTVT.

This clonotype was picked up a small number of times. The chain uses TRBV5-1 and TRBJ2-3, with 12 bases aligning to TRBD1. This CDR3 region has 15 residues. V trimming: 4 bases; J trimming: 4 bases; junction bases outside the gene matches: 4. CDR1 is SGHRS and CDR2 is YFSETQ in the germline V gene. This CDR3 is CASSTGQGASDTQYF. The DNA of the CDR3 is TGCGCCAGCAGCACGGGACAGGGGGCCTCAGATACGCAGTATTTT.

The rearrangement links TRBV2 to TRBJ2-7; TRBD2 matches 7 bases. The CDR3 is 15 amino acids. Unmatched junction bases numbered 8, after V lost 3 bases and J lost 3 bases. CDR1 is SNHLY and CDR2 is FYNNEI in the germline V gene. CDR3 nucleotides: TGTGCCAGCAGTGACGAGGCTAGCGGAAACTACGAGCAGTACTTC. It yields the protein CASSDEASGNYEQYF.

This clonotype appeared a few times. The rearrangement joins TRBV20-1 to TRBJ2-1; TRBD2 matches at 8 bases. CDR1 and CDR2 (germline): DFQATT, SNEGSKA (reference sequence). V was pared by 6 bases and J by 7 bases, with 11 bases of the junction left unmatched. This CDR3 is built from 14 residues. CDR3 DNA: TGCAGTGCCCCCAAAAGCGGGAGTGGGAATGAGCAGTTCTTC. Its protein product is CSAPKSGSGNEQFF.

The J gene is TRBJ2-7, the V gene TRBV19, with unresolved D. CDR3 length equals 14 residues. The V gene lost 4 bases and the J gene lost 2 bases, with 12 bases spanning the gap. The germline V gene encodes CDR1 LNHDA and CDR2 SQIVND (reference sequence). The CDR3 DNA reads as TGTGCCAGTAGTACCCTACAGAAGACCTACGAGCAGTACTTC. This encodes CASSTLQKTYEQYF.

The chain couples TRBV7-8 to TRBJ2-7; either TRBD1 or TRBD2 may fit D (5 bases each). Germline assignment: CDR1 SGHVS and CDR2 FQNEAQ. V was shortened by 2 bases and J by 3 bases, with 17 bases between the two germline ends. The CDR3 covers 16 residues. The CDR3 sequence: CASSLSPLGVYYEQYF. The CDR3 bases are TGTGCCAGCAGCTTATCCCCCTTGGGGGTCTACTACGAGCAGTACTTC.

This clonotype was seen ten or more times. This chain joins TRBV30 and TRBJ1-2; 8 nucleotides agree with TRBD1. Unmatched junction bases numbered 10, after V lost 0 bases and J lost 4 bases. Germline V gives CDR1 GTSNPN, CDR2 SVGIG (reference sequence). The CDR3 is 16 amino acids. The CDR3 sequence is CAWSVGHAGGGYGYTF. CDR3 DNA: TGTGCCTGGAGTGTAGGGCACGCAGGGGGCGGCTATGGCTACACCTTC. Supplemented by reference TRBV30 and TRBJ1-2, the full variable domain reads SQTIHQWPATLVQPVGSPLSLECTVEGTSNPNLYWYRQAAGRGLQLLFYSVGIGQISSEVPQNLSASRPQDRQFILSSKKLLLSDSGFYLCAWSVGHAGGGYGYTFGSGTRLTVV.

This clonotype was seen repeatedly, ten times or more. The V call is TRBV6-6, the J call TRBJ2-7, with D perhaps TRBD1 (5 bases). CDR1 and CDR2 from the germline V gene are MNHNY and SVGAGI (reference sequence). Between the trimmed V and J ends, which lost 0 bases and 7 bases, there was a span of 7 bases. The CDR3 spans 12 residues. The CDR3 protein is CASSYSTEEQYF. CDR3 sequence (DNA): TGTGCCAGCAGTTACTCGACAGAGGAGCAGTACTTC.

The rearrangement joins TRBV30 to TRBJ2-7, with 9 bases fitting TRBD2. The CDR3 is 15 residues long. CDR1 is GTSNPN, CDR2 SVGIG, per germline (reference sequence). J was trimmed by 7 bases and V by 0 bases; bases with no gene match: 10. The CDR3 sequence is CAWSVSGGPSKEQYF. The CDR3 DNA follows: TGTGCCTGGAGTGTAAGCGGGGGGCCGAGTAAGGAGCAGTACTTC.

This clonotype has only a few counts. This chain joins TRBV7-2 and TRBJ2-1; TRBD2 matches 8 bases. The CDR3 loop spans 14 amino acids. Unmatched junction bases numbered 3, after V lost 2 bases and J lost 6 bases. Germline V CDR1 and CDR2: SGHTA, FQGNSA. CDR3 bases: TGTGCCAGCAGCTTATTGGGGACTAGCAATGAGCAGTTCTTC. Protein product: CASSLLGTSNEQFF.

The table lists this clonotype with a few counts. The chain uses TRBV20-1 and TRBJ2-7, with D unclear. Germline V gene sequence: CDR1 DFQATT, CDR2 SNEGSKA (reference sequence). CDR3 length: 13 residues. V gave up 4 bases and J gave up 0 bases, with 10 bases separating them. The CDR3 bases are TGCAGTGCTACCCGGACGGGCTCCTACGAGCAGTACTTC. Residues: CSATRTGSYEQYF.

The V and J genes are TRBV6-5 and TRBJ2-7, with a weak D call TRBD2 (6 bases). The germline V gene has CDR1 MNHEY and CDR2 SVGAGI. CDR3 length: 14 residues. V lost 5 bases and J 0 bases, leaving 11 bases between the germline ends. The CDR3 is CASSPVRGSYEQYF. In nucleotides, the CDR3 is TGTGCCAGCAGTCCCGTGCGGGGCTCCTACGAGCAGTACTTC.

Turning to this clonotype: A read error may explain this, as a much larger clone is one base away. The CDR3 DNA reads as TGCGCCAGCAGAGAAGGGACTAGCGGGGACTACGAGCAGTACTTC. It translates to CASREGTSGDYEQYF. This chain links TRBV5-1 with TRBJ2-7; 13 bases map to TRBD2. J lost 3 bases, V lost 5 bases, and 5 bases had no gene match. The CDR3 has 15 residues. Germline lookup yields CDR1 SGHRS and CDR2 YFSETQ.

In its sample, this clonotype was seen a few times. Here the CDR3 reads CASSFFSSTDTQYF. CDR3 nucleotides: TGTGCCAGCAGTTTTTTTTCCAGCACAGATACGCAGTATTTT. The chain is built from TRBV12-3 or TRBV12-4 and TRBJ2-3; no firm D call. The V end lost 3 bases, the J end lost 0 bases, and 7 bases lay between the germline ends. CDR3 length equals 14 residues.

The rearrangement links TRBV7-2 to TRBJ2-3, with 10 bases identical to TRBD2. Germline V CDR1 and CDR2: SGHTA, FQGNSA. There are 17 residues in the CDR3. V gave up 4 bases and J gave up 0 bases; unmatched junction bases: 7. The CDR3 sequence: CASSSGRLAGSTDTQYF. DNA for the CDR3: TGTGCCAGCAGCTCAGGCCGACTAGCGGGTAGCACAGATACGCAGTATTTT.

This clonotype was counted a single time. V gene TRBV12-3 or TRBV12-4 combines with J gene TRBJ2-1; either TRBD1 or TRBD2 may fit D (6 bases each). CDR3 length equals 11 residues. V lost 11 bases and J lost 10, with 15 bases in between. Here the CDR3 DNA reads TGTGCCGGCGGAGGGGGGAGGGAGCAGTTCTTC. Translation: CAGGGGREQFF.

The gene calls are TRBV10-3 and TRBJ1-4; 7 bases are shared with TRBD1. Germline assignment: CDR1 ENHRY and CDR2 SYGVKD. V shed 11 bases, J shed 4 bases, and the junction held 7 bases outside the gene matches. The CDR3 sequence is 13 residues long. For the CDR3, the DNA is TGTGCCGCTAAAGGGGGCCTTAATGAAAAACTGTTTTTT. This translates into CAAKGGLNEKLFF.

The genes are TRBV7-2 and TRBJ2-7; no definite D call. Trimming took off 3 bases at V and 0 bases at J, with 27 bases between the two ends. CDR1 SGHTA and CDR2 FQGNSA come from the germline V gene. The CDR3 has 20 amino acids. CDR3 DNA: TGTGCCAGCAGCTTGACACGAGTTCCCAGAGTCGGCCGACCCTCCTACGAGCAGTACTTC. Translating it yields CASSLTRVPRVGRPSYEQYF.